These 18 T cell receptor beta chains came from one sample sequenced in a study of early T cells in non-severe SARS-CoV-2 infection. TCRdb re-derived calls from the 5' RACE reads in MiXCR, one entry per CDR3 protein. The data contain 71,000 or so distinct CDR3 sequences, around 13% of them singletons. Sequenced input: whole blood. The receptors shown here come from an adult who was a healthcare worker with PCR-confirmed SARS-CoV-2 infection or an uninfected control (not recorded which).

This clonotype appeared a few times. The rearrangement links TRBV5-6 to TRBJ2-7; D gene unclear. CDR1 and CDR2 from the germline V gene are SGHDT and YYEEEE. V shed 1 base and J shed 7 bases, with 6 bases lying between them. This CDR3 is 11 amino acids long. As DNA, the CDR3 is TGTGCCAGCAGCTTGCGTAGAGAGCAGTACTTC. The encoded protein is CASSLRREQYF.

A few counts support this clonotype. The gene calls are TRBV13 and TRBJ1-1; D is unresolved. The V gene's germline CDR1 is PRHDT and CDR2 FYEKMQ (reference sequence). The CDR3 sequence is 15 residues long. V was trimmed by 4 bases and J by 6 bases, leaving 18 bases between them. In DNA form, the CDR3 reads TGTGCCAGCAGCTCAACCTCACGGCTCACCCCTGAAGCTTTCTTT. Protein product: CASSSTSRLTPEAFF. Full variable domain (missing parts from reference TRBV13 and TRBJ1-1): AAGVIQSPRHLIKEKRETATLKCYPIPRHDTVYWYQQGPGQDPQFLISFYEKMQSDKGSIPDRFSAQQFSDYHSELNMSSLELGDSALYFCASSSTSRLTPEAFFGQGTRLTVV.

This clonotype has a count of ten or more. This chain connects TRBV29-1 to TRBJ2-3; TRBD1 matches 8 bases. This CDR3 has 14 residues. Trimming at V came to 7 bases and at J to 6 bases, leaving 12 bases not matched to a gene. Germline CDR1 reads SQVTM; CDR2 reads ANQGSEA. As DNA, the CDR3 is TGCAGCGGGGCGGCCAGGACAGGGAAGGATACGCAGTATTTT. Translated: CSGAARTGKDTQYF.

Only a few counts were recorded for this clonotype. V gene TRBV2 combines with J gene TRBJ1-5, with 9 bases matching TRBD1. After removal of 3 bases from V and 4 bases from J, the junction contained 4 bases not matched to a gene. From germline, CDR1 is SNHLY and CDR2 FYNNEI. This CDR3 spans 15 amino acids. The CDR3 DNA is TGTGCCAGCAGTGACCGGACAGGGGTGAATCAGCCCCAGCATTTT. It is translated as CASSDRTGVNQPQHF.

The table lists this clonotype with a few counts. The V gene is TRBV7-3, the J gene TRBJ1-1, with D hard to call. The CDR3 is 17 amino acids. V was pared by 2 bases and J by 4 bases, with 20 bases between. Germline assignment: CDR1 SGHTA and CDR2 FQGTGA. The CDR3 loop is CASSLFGVGRRGTEAFF. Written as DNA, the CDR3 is TGTGCCAGCAGCTTATTTGGGGTTGGGCGGCGCGGCACTGAAGCTTTCTTT.

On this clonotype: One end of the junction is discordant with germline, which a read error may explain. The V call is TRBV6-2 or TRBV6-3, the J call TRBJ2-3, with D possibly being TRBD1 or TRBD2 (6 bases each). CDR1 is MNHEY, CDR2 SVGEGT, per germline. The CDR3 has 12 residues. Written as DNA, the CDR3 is TGTGTCAGCAGTTACGCTGGAGGGGGGCAGTATTTT. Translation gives CVSSYAGGGQYF.

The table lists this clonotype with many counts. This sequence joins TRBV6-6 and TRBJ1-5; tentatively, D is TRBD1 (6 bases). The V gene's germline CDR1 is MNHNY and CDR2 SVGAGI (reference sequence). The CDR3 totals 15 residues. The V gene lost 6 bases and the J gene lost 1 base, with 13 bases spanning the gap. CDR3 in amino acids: CASRPTGSSNQPQHF. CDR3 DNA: TGTGCCAGCAGGCCAACAGGGTCAAGCAATCAGCCCCAGCATTTT.

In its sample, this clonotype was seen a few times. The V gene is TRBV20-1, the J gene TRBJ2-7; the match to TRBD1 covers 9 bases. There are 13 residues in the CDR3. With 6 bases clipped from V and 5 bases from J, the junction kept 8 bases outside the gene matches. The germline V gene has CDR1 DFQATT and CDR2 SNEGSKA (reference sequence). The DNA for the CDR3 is TGCAGTGCCCTAACCCGGACAGGGGACGAGCAGTACTTC. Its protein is CSALTRTGDEQYF.

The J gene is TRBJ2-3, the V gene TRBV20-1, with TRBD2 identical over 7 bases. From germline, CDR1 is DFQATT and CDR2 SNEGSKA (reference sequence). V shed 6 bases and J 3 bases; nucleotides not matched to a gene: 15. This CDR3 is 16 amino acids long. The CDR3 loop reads CSAEEQRGPGTDTQYF. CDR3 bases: TGCAGTGCAGAGGAACAGCGGGGCCCGGGGACAGATACGCAGTATTTT.

In nucleotides, the CDR3 is TGTGCCAGCAGACAGGGATGGAAAAGTGGCTACACCTTC. It codes for CASRQGWKSGYTF. The chain links TRBV13 to TRBJ1-2; a weak D match, TRBD1 (6 bases). Germline values: CDR1 PRHDT, CDR2 FYEKMQ (reference sequence). Trimming pared 6 bases from V and 7 bases from J, leaving 15 bases between. The CDR3 length is 13 residues.

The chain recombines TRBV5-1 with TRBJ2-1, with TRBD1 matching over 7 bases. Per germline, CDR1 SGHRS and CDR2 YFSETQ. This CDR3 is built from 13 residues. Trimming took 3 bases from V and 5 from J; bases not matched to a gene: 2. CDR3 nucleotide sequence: TGCGCCAGCAGCTCCGGGACAGACAATGAGCAGTTCTTC. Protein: CASSSGTDNEQFF.

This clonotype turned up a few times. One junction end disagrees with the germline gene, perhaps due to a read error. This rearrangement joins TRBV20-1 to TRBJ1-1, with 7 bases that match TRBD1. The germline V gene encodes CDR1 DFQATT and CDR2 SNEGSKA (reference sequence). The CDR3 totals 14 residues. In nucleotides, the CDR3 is TGCAGTGCTATTATAGACAGGGTGAACGCTGAAGCCTTCTTT. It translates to CSAIIDRVNAEAFF.

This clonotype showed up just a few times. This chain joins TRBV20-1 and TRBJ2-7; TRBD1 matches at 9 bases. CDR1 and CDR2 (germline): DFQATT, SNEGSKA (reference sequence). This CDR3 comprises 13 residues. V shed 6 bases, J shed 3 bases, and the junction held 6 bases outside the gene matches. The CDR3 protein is CSALGDRDYEQYF. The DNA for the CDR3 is TGCAGTGCACTCGGGGACAGGGACTACGAGCAGTACTTC.

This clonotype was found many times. CDR3 amino acids: CASSQAGAGQPQHF. Here the CDR3 DNA reads TGTGCCAGCAGCCAAGCGGGGGCTGGTCAGCCCCAGCATTTT. The chain has TRBV3-1 and TRBJ1-5; a weak D match, TRBD1 (6 bases). In germline, CDR1 is LGHDT, CDR2 YNNKEL (reference sequence). This CDR3 region has 14 residues. V lost 1 base, J lost 6 bases, and 10 bases lay in between.

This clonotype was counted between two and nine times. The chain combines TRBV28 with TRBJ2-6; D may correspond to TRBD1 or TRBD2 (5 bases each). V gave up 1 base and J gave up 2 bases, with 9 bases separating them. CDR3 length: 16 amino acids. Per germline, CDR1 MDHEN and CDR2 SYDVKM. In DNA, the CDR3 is TGTGCCAGCAGTTTATATGGGGGAGCTGGGGCCAACGTCCTGACTTTC. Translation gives CASSLYGGAGANVLTF. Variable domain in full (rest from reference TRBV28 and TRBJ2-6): DVKVTQSSRYLVKRTGEKVFLECVQDMDHENMFWYRQDPGLGLRLIYFSYDVKMKEKGDIPEGYSVSREKKERFSLILESASTNQTSMYLCASSLYGGAGANVLTFGAGSRLTVL.

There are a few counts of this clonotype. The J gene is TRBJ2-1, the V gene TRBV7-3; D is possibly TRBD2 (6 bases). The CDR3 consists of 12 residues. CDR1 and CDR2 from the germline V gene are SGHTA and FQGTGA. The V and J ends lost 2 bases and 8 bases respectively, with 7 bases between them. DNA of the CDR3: TGTGCCAGCAGCTTACGGGGGTATGAGCAGTTCTTC. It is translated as CASSLRGYEQFF.

The CDR3 here is CASSLYSGNTIYF. In DNA form, the CDR3 reads TGTGCCAGCAGCTTATACTCTGGAAACACCATATATTTT. The genes are TRBV7-3 and TRBJ1-3; the D is unclear. This CDR3 spans 13 amino acids. CDR1 and CDR2 from the germline V gene are SGHTA and FQGTGA. Trimming took off 2 bases at V and 0 bases at J, with 2 bases between the two ends.

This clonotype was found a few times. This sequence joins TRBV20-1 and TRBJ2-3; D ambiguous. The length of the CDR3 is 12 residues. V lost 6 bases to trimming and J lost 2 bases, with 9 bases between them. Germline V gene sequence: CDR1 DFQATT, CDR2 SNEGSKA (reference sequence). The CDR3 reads CSAVKDTDTQYF. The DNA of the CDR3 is TGCAGTGCCGTGAAAGACACAGATACGCAGTATTTT.